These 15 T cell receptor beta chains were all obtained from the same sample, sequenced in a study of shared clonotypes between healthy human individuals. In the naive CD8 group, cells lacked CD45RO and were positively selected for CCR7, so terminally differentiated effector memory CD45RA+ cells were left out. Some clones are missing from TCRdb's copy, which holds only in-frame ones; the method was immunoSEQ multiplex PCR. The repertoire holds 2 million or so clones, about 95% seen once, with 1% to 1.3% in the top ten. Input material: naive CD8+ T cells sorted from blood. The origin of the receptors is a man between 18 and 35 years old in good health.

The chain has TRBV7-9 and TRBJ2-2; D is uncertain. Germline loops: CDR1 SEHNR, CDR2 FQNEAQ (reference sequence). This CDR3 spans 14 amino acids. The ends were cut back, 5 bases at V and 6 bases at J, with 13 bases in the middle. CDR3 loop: CASSPDGPSGELFF. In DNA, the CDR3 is TGTGCCAGCAGCCCCGACGGACCCTCCGGGGAGCTGTTTTTT.

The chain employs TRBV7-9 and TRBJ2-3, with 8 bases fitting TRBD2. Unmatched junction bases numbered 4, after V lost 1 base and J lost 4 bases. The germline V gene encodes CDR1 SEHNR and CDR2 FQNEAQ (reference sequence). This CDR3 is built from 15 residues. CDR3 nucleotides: TGTGCCAGCAGCTTAGTAGCGGGGAGCGCAGATACGCAGTATTTT. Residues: CASSLVAGSADTQYF.

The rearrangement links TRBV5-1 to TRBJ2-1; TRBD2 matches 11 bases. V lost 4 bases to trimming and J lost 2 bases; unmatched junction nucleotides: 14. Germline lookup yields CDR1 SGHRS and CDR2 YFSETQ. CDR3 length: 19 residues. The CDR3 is CASSPRGASGRYPYNEQFF. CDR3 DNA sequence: TGCGCCAGCAGCCCAAGGGGGGCTAGCGGGAGGTACCCCTACAATGAGCAGTTCTTC.

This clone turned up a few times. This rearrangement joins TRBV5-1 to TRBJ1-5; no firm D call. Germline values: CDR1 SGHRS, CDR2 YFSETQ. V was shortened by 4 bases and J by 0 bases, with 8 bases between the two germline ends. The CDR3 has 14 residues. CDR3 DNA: TGCGCCAGCAGCCCCAATCCTAGCAATCAGCCCCAGCATTTT. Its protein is CASSPNPSNQPQHF.

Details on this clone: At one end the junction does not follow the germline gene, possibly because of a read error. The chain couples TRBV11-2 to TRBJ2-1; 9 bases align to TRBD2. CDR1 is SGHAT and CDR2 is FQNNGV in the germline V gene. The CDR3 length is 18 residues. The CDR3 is CASSLTLPTSGAYSEQFF. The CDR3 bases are TGTGCCAGCAGCTTAACCCTACCGACTAGCGGAGCGTACAGTGAGCAGTTCTTC. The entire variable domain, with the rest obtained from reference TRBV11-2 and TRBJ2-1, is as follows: EAGVAQSPRYKIIEKRQSVAFWCNPISGHATLYWYQQILGQGPKLLIQFQNNGVVDDSQLPKDRFSAERLKGVDSTLKIQPAKLEDSAVYLCASSLTLPTSGAYSEQFFGPGTRLTVL.

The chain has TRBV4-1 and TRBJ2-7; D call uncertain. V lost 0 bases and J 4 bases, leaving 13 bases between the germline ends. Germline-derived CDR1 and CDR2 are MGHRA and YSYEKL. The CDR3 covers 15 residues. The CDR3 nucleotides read TGCGCCAGCAGCCAAGAAAACAGTTTCTGGTACGAGCAGTACTTC. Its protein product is CASSQENSFWYEQYF.

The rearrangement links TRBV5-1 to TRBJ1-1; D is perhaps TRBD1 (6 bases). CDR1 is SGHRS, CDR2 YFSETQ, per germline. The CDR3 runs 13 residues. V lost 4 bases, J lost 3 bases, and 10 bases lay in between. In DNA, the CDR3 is TGCGCCAGCAGCCCTTGGACAGACACTGAAGCTTTCTTT. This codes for CASSPWTDTEAFF.

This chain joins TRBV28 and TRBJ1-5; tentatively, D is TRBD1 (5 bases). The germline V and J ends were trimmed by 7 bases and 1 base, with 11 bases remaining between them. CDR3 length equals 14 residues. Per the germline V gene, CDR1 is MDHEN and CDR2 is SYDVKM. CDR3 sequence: CASMGDTSNQPQHF. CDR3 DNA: TGTGCCAGCATGGGGGATACAAGCAATCAGCCCCAGCATTTT.

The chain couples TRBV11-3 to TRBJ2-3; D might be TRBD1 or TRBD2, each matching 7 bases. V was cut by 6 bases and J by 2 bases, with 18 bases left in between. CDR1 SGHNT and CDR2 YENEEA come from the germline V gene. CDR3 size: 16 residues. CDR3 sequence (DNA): TGTGCCAGCAGTAAAGGGGGGGACAGACTCACAGATACGCAGTATTTT. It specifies CASSKGGDRLTDTQYF.

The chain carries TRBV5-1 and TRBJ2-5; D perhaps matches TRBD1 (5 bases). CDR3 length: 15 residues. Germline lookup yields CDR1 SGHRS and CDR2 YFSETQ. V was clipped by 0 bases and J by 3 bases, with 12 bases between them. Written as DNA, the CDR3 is TGCGCCAGCAGCTTGGGCATTCAGGGCGAAGAGACCCAGTACTTC. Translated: CASSLGIQGEETQYF.

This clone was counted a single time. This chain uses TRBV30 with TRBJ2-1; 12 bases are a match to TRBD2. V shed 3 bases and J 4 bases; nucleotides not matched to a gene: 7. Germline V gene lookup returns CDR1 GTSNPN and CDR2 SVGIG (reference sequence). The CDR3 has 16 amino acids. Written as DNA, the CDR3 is TGTGCCTGGAGCCGACTAGGACTAGCGGGATACAATGAGCAGTTCTTC. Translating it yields CAWSRLGLAGYNEQFF.

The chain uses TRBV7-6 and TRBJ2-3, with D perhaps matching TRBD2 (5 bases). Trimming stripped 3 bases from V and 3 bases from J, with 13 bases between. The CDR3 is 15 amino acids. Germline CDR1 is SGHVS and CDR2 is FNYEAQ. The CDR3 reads CASSFGFSATDTQYF. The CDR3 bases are TGTGCCAGCAGCTTTGGCTTTAGCGCGACAGATACGCAGTATTTT.

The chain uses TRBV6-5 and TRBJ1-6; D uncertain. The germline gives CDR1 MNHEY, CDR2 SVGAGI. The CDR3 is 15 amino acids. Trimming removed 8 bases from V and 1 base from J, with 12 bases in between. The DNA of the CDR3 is TGTGCCAGCCGAACAGAACTATCCTATAATTCACCCCTCCACTTT. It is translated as CASRTELSYNSPLHF.

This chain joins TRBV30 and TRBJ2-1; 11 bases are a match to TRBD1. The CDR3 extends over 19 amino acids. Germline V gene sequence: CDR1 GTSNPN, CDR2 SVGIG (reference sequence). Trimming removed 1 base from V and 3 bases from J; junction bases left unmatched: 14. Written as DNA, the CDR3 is TGTGCCTGGAGTGCCGGGACAGGGGGAATGCTATATTACTACAATGAGCAGTTCTTC. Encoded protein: CAWSAGTGGMLYYYNEQFF.

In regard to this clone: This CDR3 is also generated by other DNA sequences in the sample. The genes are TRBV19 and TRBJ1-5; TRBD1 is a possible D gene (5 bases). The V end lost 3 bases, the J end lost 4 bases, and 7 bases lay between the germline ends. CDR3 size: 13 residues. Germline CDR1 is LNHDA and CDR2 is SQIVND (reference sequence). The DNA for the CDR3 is TGTGCCAGTAGTATGGGGGGGAATCAGCCCCAGCATTTT. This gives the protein CASSMGGNQPQHF.